This entry lists 14 T cell receptor beta chains sequenced from one sample in a study of radiation and T cells in renal cell carcinoma. Time point defined: blood 2 weeks post-SBRT. The treatment: 15 Gy SBRT to primary tumor, nephrectomy 4 weeks later. Profiling relied on immunoSEQ multiplex PCR, and the TCRdb table lists in-frame clones only, not all of them. This table holds around 60,000 clones, around 77% found once. Sequencing was performed on blood, taken from a patient whose treatment included radiotherapy and nephrectomy. These TCRs come from a man in his 60s with renal cell carcinoma.

This clone has just one count. The rearrangement uses TRBV13 and TRBJ2-3; D call uncertain. This CDR3 comprises 11 residues. Trimming took 2 bases from V and 7 from J, leaving 4 bases between them. The germline V gene has CDR1 PRHDT and CDR2 FYEKMQ (reference sequence). The CDR3 protein is CASSLSYTQYF. DNA for the CDR3: TGTGCCAGCAGCTTATCTTATACGCAGTATTTT.

The sample holds a few counts of this clone. The chain couples TRBV19 to TRBJ1-1; 8 positions agree with TRBD1. Unmatched junction bases numbered 6, after V lost 3 bases and J lost 6 bases. The length of the CDR3 is 14 residues. Germline V CDR1 and CDR2: LNHDA, SQIVND (reference sequence). CDR3 sequence: CASSIPGGWPEAFF. The CDR3 DNA reads as TGTGCCAGTAGTATTCCAGGGGGCTGGCCTGAAGCTTTCTTT.

This clone was detected only a few times. CDR3 nucleotide sequence: TGTGCCAGCAGCGTTATTAAGGGAGACATAGACACCGGGGAGCTGTTTTTT. Translated: CASSVIKGDIDTGELFF. The V and J genes are TRBV9 and TRBJ2-2; perhaps TRBD2 as D (5 bases). V lost 2 bases, J lost 3 bases, and 17 bases lay in between. Germline loops: CDR1 SGDLS, CDR2 YYNGEE. CDR3 size: 17 residues.

In regard to this clone: One end of the junction fails to match germline, which may point to a read error. J is TRBJ2-2 and V is TRBV7-2; 11 bases map to TRBD2. The CDR3 is 14 amino acids. Germline CDR1 SGHTA, CDR2 FQGNSA. The CDR3 bases are TGTGCCAGCAGTTTAGCGGGAGGGGCCGGGGAGCTGTTTTTT. Translation: CASSLAGGAGELFF. The full variable domain, with the rest looked up from reference TRBV7-2 and TRBJ2-2, is GAGVSQSPSNKVTEKGKDVELRCDPISGHTALYWYRQSLGQGLEFLIYFQGNSAPDKSGLPSDRFSAERTGGSVSTLTIQRTQQEDSAVYLCASSLAGGAGELFFGEGSRLTVL.

J is TRBJ2-7 and V is TRBV7-9; 8 bases agree with TRBD1. The germline CDR1 and CDR2 sequences are SEHNR and FQNEAQ (reference sequence). There are 16 residues in the CDR3. Trimming cost V 5 bases and J 3 bases; bases outside gene matches: 12. The CDR3 region has the DNA TGTGCCAGCAGCCGAGCCAAGGACAGGGCGTACTACGAGCAGTACGTC. It codes for CASSRAKDRAYYEQYV.

The V gene is TRBV28, the J gene TRBJ1-1, with D perhaps TRBD1 (5 bases). The length of the CDR3 is 14 residues. With 4 bases removed from V and 3 bases from J, the gap between germline ends came to 12 bases. The germline V gene has CDR1 MDHEN and CDR2 SYDVKM. This CDR3 is CASSWPGPDTEAFF. The CDR3 region has the DNA TGTGCCAGCAGTTGGCCGGGGCCGGACACTGAAGCTTTCTTT.

The rearrangement joins TRBV6-1 to TRBJ1-6; D remains ambiguous. Trimming cost V 2 bases and J 3 bases, with 11 bases left between them. Germline-derived CDR1 and CDR2 are MNHNS and SASEGT. CDR3 length: 16 amino acids. The chain's CDR3 is CASSESVLDYNSPLHF. CDR3 DNA: TGTGCCAGCAGTGAATCGGTACTGGACTATAATTCACCCCTCCACTTT.

The chain couples TRBV5-6 to TRBJ1-1; weak D call: TRBD1 (6 bases). Trimming took 3 bases from V and 5 from J, leaving 17 bases between them. The length of the CDR3 is 15 residues. Germline values: CDR1 SGHDT, CDR2 YYEEEE. The CDR3 protein is CASSSFIRGFTEAFF. CDR3 nucleotides: TGTGCCAGCAGCTCGTTTATCAGGGGTTTTACTGAAGCTTTCTTT.

The rearrangement links TRBV15 to TRBJ1-5, with 8 bases identical to TRBD1. The V and J ends lost 2 bases and 6 bases, in that order; junction bases with no gene match: 18. The length of the CDR3 is 19 residues. CDR1 is LNHNV, CDR2 YYDKDF, per germline (reference sequence). This CDR3 reads CATSRRPIPGQATFQPQHF. CDR3 bases: TGTGCCACCAGCAGACGGCCAATCCCGGGACAGGCGACATTTCAGCCCCAGCATTTT.

J is TRBJ2-7 and V is TRBV19; weak D call: TRBD1 (5 bases). The germline V gene encodes CDR1 LNHDA and CDR2 SQIVND (reference sequence). The V gene lost 0 bases and the J gene lost 1 base, with 16 bases spanning the gap. This CDR3 comprises 17 residues. The CDR3 coding sequence is TGTGCCAGTAGTATAGATCTATCGACAGCCAGATCCTACGAGCAGTACTTC. Translation gives CASSIDLSTARSYEQYF. Combining the CDR3 with reference TRBV19 and TRBJ2-7 gives the whole variable domain DGGITQSPKYLFRKEGQNVTLSCEQNLNHDAMYWYRQDPGQGLRLIYYSQIVNDFQKGDIAEGYSVSREKKESFPLTVTSAQKNPTAFYLCASSIDLSTARSYEQYFGPGTRLTVT.

This clone was seen only once. The chain uses TRBV2 and TRBJ2-1; TRBD2 matches at 8 bases. V shed 3 bases and J 0 bases; nucleotides not matched to a gene: 4. The CDR3 length is 16 residues. CDR1 is SNHLY, CDR2 FYNNEI, per germline. The CDR3 coding sequence is TGTGCCAGCAGTGAGGCTAGCGGGTACTCCTACAATGAGCAGTTCTTC. This translates into CASSEASGYSYNEQFF.

The rearrangement joins TRBV6-1 to TRBJ1-4; 9 bases map to TRBD1. The CDR3 has 13 residues. Germline V CDR1 and CDR2: MNHNS, SASEGT. The V and J ends lost 11 bases and 8 bases, in that order; junction bases with no gene match: 9. CDR3 in DNA: TGTGCCGGTAGGGACAGGGCTGGAGAAAAACTGTTTTTT. This gives the protein CAGRDRAGEKLFF.

The V call is TRBV7-3, the J call TRBJ2-2; weak D call: TRBD1 (5 bases). This CDR3 has 13 amino acids. Germline CDR1 is SGHTA and CDR2 is FQGTGA. V shed 5 bases and J shed 6 bases, with 10 bases lying between them. In DNA form, the CDR3 reads TGTGCCAGCAGCCCTCCAGGGCCCGGGGAGCTGTTTTTT. Translation gives CASSPPGPGELFF.

The rearrangement uses TRBV30 and TRBJ1-6, with D perhaps matching TRBD1 (6 bases). Trimming pared 1 base from V and 0 bases from J, leaving 25 bases between. The germline gives CDR1 GTSNPN, CDR2 SVGIG (reference sequence). This CDR3 comprises 21 residues. The CDR3 bases are TGTGCCTGGAGTGCCGGTCTTCTCACAGGGCGCGACCACTCCTATAATTCACCCCTCCACTTT. The encoded protein is CAWSAGLLTGRDHSYNSPLHF.